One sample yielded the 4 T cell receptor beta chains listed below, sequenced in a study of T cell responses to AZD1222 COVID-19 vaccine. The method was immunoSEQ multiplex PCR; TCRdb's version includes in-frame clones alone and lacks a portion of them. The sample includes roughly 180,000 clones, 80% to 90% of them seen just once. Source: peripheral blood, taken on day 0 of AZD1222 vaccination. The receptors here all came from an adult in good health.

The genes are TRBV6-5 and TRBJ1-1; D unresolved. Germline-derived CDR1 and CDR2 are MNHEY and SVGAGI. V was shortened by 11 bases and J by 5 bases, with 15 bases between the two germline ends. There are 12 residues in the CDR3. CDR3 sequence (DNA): TGTGCCGGAAAAAGTGGGTTAACTGAAGCTTTCTTT. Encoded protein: CAGKSGLTEAFF.

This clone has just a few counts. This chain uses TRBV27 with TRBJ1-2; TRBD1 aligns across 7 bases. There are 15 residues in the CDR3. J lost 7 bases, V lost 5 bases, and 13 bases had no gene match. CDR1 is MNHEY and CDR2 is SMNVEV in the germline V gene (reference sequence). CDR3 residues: CASSASGGGLGGYTF. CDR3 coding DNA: TGTGCCAGCAGTGCCTCAGGGGGTGGTCTTGGTGGCTACACCTTC.

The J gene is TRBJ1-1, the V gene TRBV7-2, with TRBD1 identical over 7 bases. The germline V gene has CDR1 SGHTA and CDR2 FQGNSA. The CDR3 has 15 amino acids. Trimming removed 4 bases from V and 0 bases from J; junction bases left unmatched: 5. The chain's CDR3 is CASSSQGGMNTEAFF. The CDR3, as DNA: TGTGCCAGCAGCTCGCAGGGGGGGATGAACACTGAAGCTTTCTTT.

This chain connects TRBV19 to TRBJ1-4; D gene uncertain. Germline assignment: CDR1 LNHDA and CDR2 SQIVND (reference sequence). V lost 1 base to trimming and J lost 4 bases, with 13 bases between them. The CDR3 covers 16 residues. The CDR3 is CASSIARLRDNEKLFF. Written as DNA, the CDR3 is TGTGCCAGTAGTATAGCGCGACTTCGGGATAATGAAAAACTGTTTTTT.